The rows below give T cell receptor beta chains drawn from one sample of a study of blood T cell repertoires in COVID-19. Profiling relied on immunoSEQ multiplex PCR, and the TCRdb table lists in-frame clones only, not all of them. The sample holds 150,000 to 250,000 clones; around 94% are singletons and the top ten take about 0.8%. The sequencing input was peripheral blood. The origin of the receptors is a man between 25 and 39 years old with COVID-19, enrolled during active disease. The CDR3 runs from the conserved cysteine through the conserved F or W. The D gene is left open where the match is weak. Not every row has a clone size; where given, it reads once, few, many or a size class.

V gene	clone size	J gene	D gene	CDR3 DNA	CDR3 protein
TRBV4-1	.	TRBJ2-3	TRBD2	TGCGCCACCCGCGGGGGGGCGCGAACGCAGTATTTT	CATRGGARTQYF
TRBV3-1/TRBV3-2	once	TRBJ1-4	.	TGTGCCAGCAGCCAAGTATCCTCGGGAGGAAAACTGTTTTTT	CASSQVSSGGKLFF
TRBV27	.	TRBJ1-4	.	TGTGCCAGCAGTTCACTGGCCCGGGCCCCGGGGGAACTGTTTTTT	CASSSLARAPGELFF
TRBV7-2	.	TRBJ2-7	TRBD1	TGTGCCAGCAATCGACAGGGGAAGCAATACGAGCAGTACTTC	CASNRQGKQYEQYF
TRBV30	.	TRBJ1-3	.	TGTGCCTGGAGTCGAGGGATCAGTGGGAACACCATATATTTT	CAWSRGISGNTIYF
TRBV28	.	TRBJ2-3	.	TGTGCCAGCAGTTTCGGATACAGGGATTATACGCAGTATTTT	CASSFGYRDYTQYF
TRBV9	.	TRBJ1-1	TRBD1	TGTGCCAGCAGCCCCCGGGACAGGGGGCGGAACACTGAAGCTTTCTTT	CASSPRDRGRNTEAFF
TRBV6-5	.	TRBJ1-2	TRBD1	TGTGCCAGCTCTAAAGCACAGGGGGCTGCTGGCTACACCTTC	CASSKAQGAAGYTF
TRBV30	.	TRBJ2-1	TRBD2	TGTGCCTGGAGTCGTCTAGCGGGGGGTAGTGAGCAGTTCTTC	CAWSRLAGGSEQFF
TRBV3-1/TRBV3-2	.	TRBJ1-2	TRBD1	TGTGCCAGCAGCCAACAGGGGGGCGGTGGCTACACCTTC	CASSQQGGGGYTF
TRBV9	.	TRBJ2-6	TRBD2	TGTGCCAGCAGCGTAACTCTAGCGGGGGCGCCAGGGCGTGGGGCCAACGTCCTGACTTTC	CASSVTLAGAPGRGANVLTF
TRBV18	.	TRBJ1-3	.	TGTGCCAGCTCACCCCCGGCGGCAGGGGACGGAAACACCATATATTTT	CASSPPAAGDGNTIYF
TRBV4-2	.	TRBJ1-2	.	TGTGCCAGCAGGGGCGTTGGGGGGGGTAGTAACTATGGCTACACCTTC	CASRGVGGGSNYGYTF
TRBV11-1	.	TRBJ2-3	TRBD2	TGTGCCAGCAGCTCCCAAAGCGGGGCGGCTGAAGATACGCAGTATTTT	CASSSQSGAAEDTQYF
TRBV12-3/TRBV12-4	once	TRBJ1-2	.	TGTGCCAGCAGTAAAATCAGCTATGGCTACACCTTC	CASSKISYGYTF
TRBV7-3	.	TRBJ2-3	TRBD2	TGTGCCAGCAGCCGAGGACTAGCGGGGGGCTTCGCTAGCACAGATACGCAGTATTTT	CASSRGLAGGFASTDTQYF
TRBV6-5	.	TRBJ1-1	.	TGTGCCAGCAGGAGACAGCAAGACACTGAAGCTTTCTTT	CASRRQQDTEAFF
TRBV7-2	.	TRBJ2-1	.	TGTGCCAGCAGCTTAGAGTCGAGTTATGGTGAGCAGTTCTTC	CASSLESSYGEQFF
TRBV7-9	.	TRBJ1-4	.	TGTGCCAGCAGCTCAAAACGTAGTAATGAAAAACTGTTTTTT	CASSSKRSNEKLFF
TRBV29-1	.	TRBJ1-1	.	TGCAGCGTTGAAACTGGCGGGGAACCATTTGAAGCTTTCTTT	CSVETGGEPFEAFF